The 4 T cell receptor beta chains below all came from one sample that was sequenced in a study of vaccination and CD4 T cells after COVID-19. An Oncomine TCR Beta short-read assay was used to sequence the DNA from cultured CD4+ T cells. TCRdb analysed the PCR reads with MiXCR anew, one entry per CDR3 protein. The profile covers 11,000 or so distinct CDR3 sequences, with under 75% appearing a single time and more than 9.5% taken by the ten largest. These receptors' targets are unknown. Sample treatment: roughly 11-day PBMC culture with coronavirus spike peptide pools or control peptides (ViraFEST assay). The sample consisted of CD4+ T cells from blood, cultured in vitro. Every receptor here comes from a human donor who had recovered from COVID-19.

The chain is built from TRBV6-2 or TRBV6-3 and TRBJ2-7; 7 positions agree with TRBD2. The trim removed 6 bases at V and 1 base at J, leaving 9 bases unmatched. Germline lookup yields CDR1 MNHEY and CDR2 SVGEGT. The CDR3 length is 15 residues. CDR3 sequence reads: CASSPLGRGSYEQYF. The CDR3 DNA reads as TGTGCCAGCAGCCCACTGGGGCGGGGGTCCTACGAGCAGTACTTC.

This chain connects TRBV7-9 to TRBJ1-3, with TRBD1 identical over 8 bases. The CDR3 length is 17 residues. Per the germline V gene, CDR1 is SEHNR and CDR2 is FQNEAQ (reference sequence). The ends lost 8 bases at V and 0 bases at J; junction bases unmatched: 12. CDR3 region: CASSTTGAFPSGNTIYF. In DNA, the CDR3 is TGTGCCAGCTCAACGACAGGGGCCTTCCCCTCTGGAAACACCATATATTTT.

This clonotype was detected only a few times. The chain is built from TRBV28 and TRBJ2-7; the D is unclear. The CDR3 is made up of 15 amino acids. Looked up from germline, CDR1 is MDHEN and CDR2 is SYDVKM. Deletions cut 3 bases from V and 3 bases from J, with 15 bases between. CDR3 bases: TGTGCCAGCAGTTTCGGTGGTACCGAAATCTACGAGCAGTACTTC. Protein sequence: CASSFGGTEIYEQYF.

The chain uses TRBV30 and TRBJ1-2; 8 bases match TRBD1. Germline CDR1 GTSNPN, CDR2 SVGIG (reference sequence). V trimming: 6 bases; J trimming: 4 bases; junction bases outside the gene matches: 10. This CDR3 has 14 residues. DNA of the CDR3: TGTGCCTGCCCTCGGACAGGGTGGCGCTATGGCTACACCTTC. Its translation: CACPRTGWRYGYTF. The complete variable domain, with remaining parts taken from reference TRBV30 and TRBJ1-2, reads SQTIHQWPATLVQPVGSPLSLECTVEGTSNPNLYWYRQAAGRGLQLLFYSVGIGQISSEVPQNLSASRPQDRQFILSSKKLLLSDSGFYLCACPRTGWRYGYTFGSGTRLTVV.